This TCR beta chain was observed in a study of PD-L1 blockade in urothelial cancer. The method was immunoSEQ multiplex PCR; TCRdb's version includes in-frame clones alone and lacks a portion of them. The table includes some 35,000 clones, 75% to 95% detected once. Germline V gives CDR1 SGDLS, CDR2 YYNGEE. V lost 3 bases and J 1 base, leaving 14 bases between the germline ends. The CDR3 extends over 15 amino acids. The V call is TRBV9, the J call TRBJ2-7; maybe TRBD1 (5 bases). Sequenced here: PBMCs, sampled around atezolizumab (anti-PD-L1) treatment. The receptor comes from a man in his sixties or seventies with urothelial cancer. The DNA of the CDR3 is TGTGCCAGCAGCGCCGCTGACAGCTCTTCCTACGAGCAGTACTTC. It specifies CASSAADSSSYEQYF.